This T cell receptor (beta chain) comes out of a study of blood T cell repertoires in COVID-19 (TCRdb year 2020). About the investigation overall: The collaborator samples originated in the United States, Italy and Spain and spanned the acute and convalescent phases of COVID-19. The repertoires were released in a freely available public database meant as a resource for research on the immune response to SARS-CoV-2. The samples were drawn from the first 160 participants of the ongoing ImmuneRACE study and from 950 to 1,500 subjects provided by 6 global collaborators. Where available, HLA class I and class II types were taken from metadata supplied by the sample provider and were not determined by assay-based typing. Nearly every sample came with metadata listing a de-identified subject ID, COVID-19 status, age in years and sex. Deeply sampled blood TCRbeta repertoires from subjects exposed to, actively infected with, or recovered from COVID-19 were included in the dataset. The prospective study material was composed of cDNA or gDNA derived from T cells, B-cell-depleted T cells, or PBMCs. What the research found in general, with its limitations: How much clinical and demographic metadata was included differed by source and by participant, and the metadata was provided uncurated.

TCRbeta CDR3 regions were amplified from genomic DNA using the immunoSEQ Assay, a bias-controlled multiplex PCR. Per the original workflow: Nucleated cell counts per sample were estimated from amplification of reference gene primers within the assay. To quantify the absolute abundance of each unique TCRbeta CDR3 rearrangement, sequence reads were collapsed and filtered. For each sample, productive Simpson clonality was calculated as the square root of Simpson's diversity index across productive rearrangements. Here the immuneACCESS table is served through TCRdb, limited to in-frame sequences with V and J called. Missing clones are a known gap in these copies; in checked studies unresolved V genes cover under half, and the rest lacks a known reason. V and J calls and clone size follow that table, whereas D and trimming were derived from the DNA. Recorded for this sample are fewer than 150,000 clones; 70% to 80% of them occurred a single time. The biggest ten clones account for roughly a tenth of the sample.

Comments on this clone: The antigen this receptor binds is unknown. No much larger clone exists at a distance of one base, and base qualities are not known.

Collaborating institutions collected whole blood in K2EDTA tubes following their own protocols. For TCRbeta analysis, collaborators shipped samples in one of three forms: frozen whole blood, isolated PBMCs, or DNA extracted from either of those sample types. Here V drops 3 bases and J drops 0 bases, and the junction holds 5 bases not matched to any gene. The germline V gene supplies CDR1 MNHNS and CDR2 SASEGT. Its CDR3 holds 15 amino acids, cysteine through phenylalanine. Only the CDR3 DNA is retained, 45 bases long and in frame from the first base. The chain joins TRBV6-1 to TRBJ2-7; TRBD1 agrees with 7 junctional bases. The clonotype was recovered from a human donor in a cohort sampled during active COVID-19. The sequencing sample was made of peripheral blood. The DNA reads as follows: TGTGCCAGCAGTGATCAAGGGACAGTCTCCTACGAGCAGTACTTC. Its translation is CASSDQGTVSYEQYF.